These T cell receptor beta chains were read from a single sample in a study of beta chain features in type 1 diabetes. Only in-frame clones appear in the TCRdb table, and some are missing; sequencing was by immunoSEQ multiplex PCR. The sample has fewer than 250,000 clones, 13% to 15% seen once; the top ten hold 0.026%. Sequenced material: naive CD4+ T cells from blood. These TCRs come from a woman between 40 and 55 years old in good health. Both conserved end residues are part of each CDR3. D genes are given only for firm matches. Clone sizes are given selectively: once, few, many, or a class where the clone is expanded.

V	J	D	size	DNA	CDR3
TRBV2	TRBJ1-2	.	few	TGTGCCAGCAGTGCAGGAAACTATGGCTACACCTTC	CASSAGNYGYTF
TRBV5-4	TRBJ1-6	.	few	TGTGCCAGCAGCTCCGGGACGGGAGGATTACCCCTCCACTTT	CASSSGTGGLPLHF
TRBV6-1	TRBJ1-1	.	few	TGTGCCAGCAGTGAATGGGGTGGGAGTGAAGCTTTCTTT	CASSEWGGSEAFF
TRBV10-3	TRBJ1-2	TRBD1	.	TGTGCCATCACCCAACAGGGGCCCTATGGCTACACCTTC	CAITQQGPYGYTF
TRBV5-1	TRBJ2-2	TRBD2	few	TGCGCCAGCAGCCCATTCCCGACTAGCGGGGGGTCCGGGGAGCTGTTTTTT	CASSPFPTSGGSGELFF
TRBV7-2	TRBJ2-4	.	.	TGTGCCAGCCGGAGGATAGCCAAAAACATTCAGTACTTC	CASRRIAKNIQYF
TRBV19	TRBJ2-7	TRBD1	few	TGTGCCACCCAGGGACAGCCTTCCCCCTACGAGCAGTACTTC	CATQGQPSPYEQYF
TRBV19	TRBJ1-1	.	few	TGTGCCAGTAGTTGGGACACCTCCCCCACTGAAGCTTTCTTT	CASSWDTSPTEAFF
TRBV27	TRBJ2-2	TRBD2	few	TGTGCCAGCAGTCCACGGGGGGGCCCGAACACCGGGGAGCTGTTTTTT	CASSPRGGPNTGELFF
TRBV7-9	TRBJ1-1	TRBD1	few	TGTGCCAGCAGCTTTGACAGGGGTTCCACTGAAGCTTTCTTT	CASSFDRGSTEAFF
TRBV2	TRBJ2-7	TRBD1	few	TGTGCCAGCACCAGGACAGGGGCCATCGAGCAGTACTTC	CASTRTGAIEQYF
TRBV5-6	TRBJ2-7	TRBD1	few	TGTGCCAGCAGCTCTAACAGGGGCAGCGAGCAGTACTTC	CASSSNRGSEQYF
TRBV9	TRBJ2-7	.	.	TGTGCCAGCAGCCCCTCCTCGACAGGATACGAGCAGTACTTC	CASSPSSTGYEQYF
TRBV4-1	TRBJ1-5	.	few	TGCGCCAGCAGTCCACTTAGCAATCAGCCCCAGCATTTT	CASSPLSNQPQHF
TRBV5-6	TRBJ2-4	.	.	TGTGCCAGCAGCTTATTTGCTACTCGGGCCAAAAACATTCAGTACTTC	CASSLFATRAKNIQYF
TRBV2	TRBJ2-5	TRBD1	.	TGTGCCAGCGGCCCGAGACAGGGGCGAGAAGAGACCCAGTACTTC	CASGPRQGREETQYF
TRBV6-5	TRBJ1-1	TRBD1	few	TGTGCCAACACAAACTCCGGACAGGGCGACACTGAAGCTTTCTTT	CANTNSGQGDTEAFF
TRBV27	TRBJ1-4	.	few	TGTGCCAGCAGTCCCCGACCCGGACAAAATGAAAAACTGTTTTTT	CASSPRPGQNEKLFF
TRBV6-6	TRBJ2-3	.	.	TGTGCCAGCAGTTACTGGCTGTTTGCAGATACGCAGTATTTT	CASSYWLFADTQYF
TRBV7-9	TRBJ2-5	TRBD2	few	TGTGCCAGCAGCTTGCTAGCGGGGTTGTATGAGACCCAGTACTTC	CASSLLAGLYETQYF
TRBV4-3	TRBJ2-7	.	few	TGCGCCAGCAGCCAAGGGGGCCAACACTACGAGCAGTACTTC	CASSQGGQHYEQYF
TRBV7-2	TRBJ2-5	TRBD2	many	TGTGCCAGCAGCTTATCTAGCGGGGTTGGAGAGACCCAGTACTTC	CASSLSSGVGETQYF
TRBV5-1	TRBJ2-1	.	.	TGCGCCAGCAGCTGGGAGGAGGGGAACTCCTACAATGAGCAGTTCTTC	CASSWEEGNSYNEQFF
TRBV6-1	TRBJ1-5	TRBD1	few	TGTGCCAGCACCAGCCCTCGGACAGGGGGTCAGCCCCAGCATTTT	CASTSPRTGGQPQHF
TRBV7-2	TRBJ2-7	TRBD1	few	TGTGCCAGCAGCTTAGTGGGACAGATATCCTACGAGCAGTACTTC	CASSLVGQISYEQYF
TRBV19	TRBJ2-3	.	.	TGTGCCAGTAGTATTTCCACCCGAACTAGCACAGATACGCAGTATTTT	CASSISTRTSTDTQYF
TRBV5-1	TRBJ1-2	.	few	TGCGCCAGCAGCTTGGTTGGCAGGGGCCAGGGAGGCTACACCTTC	CASSLVGRGQGGYTF
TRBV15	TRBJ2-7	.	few	TGTGCCACCAGCAGAGGGGACACCCTCTCCTACGAGCAGTACTTC	CATSRGDTLSYEQYF
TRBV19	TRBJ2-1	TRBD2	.	TGTGCCAGTAGGTCCGGGACTAGCTCGGTGGTGGGGTCCAATGAGCAGTTCTTC	CASRSGTSSVVGSNEQFF
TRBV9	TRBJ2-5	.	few	TGTGCCAGCAGCGCCGACAATTACCAAGAGACCCAGTACTTC	CASSADNYQETQYF
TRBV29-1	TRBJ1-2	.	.	TGCAGCGACTGGGGGCAGGGGAATGGCTACACCTTC	CSDWGQGNGYTF
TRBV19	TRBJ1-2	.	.	TGTGCCAGCACTCCGGGGGGGGCCCCTCGTGGCTACACCTTC	CASTPGGAPRGYTF
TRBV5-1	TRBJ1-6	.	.	TGCGCCAGCAGCTTGGAGCTTAATTCACCCCTCCACTTT	CASSLELNSPLHF
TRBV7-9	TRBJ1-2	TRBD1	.	TGTGCCAGCATCCACCTCGTGGAGGGGGCAGGGAATGGCTACACCTTC	CASIHLVEGAGNGYTF
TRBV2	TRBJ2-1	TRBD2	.	TGTGCCAGCAGCCAGTCGCGGGGGAGGATTGAGCAGTTCTTC	CASSQSRGRIEQFF
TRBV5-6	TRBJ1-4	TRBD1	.	TGTGCCAGCAGCTTGGGACAGGGGGACGAAAAACTGTTTTTT	CASSLGQGDEKLFF
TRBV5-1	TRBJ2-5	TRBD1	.	TGCGCCAGCAGACACCCGGGACAGGAGTACCAAGAGACCCAGTACTTC	CASRHPGQEYQETQYF
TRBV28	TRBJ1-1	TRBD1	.	TGTGCCAGCAGGGCGGGACAGGGAGCGATGAACACTGAAGCTTTCTTT	CASRAGQGAMNTEAFF
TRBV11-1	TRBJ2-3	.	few	TGTGCCAGCAGCCCCCGGACAGCCAACACGCAGTATTTT	CASSPRTANTQYF
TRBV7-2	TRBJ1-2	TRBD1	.	TGTGCCAGCAGCTTTCGGGACAGACATTCAACTATGCGCTACACCTTC	CASSFRDRHSTMRYTF
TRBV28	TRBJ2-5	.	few	TGTGCCAGCAGTTTCCTGTACCAAGAGACCCAGTACTTC	CASSFLYQETQYF
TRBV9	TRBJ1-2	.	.	TGTGCCAGCAGCGTAGCCGGCTTGGGGGTCGCGGGGTATGGCTACACCTTC	CASSVAGLGVAGYGYTF
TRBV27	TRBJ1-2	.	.	TGTGCCAGCAGTTTACGAGGCGGACTCTATGGCTACACCTTC	CASSLRGGLYGYTF
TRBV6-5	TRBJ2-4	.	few	TGTGCCAGCAGCAGCGGACGGGAAAACATTCAGTACTTC	CASSSGRENIQYF
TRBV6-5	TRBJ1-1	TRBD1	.	TGTGCCAGCAGAGCGGACAGGGTTGTCACTGAAGCTTTCTTT	CASRADRVVTEAFF
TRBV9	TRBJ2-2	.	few	TGTGCCAGCAGCGTAGGGACAACTATCAACACCGGGGAGCTGTTTTTT	CASSVGTTINTGELFF
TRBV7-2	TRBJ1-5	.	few	TGTGCCAGCAGCTTAAAGGGGACTGGCAATCAGCCCCAGCATTTT	CASSLKGTGNQPQHF
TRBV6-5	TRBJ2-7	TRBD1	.	TGTGCCAGCAGTGCACCTCAGGGGGCGTCCTACGAGCAGTACTTC	CASSAPQGASYEQYF
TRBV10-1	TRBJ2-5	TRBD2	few	TGCGCCAGTAGCGGGGGGTCCCAAGAGACCCAGTACTTC	CASSGGSQETQYF
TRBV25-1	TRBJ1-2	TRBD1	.	TGTGCCAGCACCCAACAGGGGGGCTATGGCTACACCTTC	CASTQQGGYGYTF
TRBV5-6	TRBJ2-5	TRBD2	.	TGTGCCAGCAGCTTGGAGCCCTCGGGGGGGGAGACCCAGTACTTC	CASSLEPSGGETQYF
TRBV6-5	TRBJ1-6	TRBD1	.	TGTGCCAGCAGTTACGGTCAGGGGGTAGGGTCACCCCTCCACTTT	CASSYGQGVGSPLHF
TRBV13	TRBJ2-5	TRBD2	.	TGTGCCAGCAGCGCCGGGACTAGCGGGAAAGAGACCCAGTACTTC	CASSAGTSGKETQYF